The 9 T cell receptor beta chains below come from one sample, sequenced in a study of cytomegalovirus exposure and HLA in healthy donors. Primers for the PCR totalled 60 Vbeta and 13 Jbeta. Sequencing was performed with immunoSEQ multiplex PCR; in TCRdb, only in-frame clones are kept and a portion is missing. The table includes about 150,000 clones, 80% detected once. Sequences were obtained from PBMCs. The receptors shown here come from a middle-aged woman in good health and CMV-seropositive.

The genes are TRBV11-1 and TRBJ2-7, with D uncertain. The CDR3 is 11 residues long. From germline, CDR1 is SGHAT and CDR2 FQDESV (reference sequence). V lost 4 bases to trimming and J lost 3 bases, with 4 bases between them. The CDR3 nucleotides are TGTGCCAGCAGCTCCGGCTACGAGCAGTACTTC. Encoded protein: CASSSGYEQYF.

CDR3 coding DNA: TGCGCCAGCAGCTTAGCGGAGGATGAGCAGTTCTTC. Translating it yields CASSLAEDEQFF. The chain employs TRBV5-1 and TRBJ2-1, with a possible D match to TRBD2 (5 bases). Trimming took off 2 bases at V and 8 bases at J, with 8 bases between the two ends. The CDR3 spans 12 residues. Germline lookup yields CDR1 SGHRS and CDR2 YFSETQ.

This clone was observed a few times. The CDR3 loop is CASSLVGRGGQETQYF. In DNA, the CDR3 is TGCGCCAGCAGCTTGGTAGGTCGCGGGGGACAAGAGACCCAGTACTTC. V usage is TRBV5-1 and J usage is TRBJ2-5; 7 positions match TRBD2. Germline V gene data show CDR1 as SGHRS and CDR2 as YFSETQ. The CDR3 spans 16 residues. V lost 0 bases to trimming and J lost 2 bases; unmatched junction nucleotides: 7.

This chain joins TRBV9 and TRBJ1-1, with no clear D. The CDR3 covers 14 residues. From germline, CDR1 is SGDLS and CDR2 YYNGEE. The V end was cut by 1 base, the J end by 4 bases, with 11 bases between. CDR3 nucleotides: TGTGCCAGCAGCGTACGAGGGCTTAGCACTGAAGCTTTCTTT. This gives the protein CASSVRGLSTEAFF.

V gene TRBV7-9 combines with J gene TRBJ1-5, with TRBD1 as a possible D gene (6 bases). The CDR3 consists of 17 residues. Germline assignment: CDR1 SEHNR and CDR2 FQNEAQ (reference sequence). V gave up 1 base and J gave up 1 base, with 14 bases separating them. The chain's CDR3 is CASSLGLAGVSNQPQHF. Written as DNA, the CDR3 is TGTGCCAGCAGCTTAGGTTTGGCAGGGGTCAGCAATCAGCCCCAGCATTTT.

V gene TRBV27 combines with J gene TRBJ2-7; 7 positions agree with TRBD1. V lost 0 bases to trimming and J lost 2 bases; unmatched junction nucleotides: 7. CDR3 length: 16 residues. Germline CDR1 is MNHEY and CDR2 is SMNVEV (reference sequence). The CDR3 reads CASSLSTGEMAYEQYF. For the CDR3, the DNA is TGTGCCAGCAGTTTATCCACAGGGGAGATGGCCTACGAGCAGTACTTC.

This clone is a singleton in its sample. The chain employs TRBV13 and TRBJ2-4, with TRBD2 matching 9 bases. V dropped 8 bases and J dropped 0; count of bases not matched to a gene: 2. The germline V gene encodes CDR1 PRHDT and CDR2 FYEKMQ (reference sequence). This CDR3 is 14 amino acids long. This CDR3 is CASRGGGAKNIQYF. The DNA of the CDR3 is TGTGCCAGCCGCGGGGGGGGAGCCAAAAACATTCAGTACTTC. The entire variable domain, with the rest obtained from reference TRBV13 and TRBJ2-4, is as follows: AAGVIQSPRHLIKEKRETATLKCYPIPRHDTVYWYQQGPGQDPQFLISFYEKMQSDKGSIPDRFSAQQFSDYHSELNMSSLELGDSALYFCASRGGGAKNIQYFGAGTRLSVL.

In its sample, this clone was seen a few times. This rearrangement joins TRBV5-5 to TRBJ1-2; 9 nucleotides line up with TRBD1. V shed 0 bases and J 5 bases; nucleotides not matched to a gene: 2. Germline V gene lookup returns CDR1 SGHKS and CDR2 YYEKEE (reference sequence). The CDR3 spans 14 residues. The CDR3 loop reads CASSLDRGPYGYTF. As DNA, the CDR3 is TGTGCCAGCAGCTTGGACAGGGGGCCGTATGGCTACACCTTC.

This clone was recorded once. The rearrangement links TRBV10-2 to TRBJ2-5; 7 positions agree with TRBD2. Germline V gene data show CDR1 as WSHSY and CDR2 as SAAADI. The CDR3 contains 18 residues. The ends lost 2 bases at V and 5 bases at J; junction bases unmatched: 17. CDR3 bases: TGCGCCAGCAGTGAGGGGAGGGCTAGCCCTATTAAGGGGGAGACCCAGTACTTC. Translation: CASSEGRASPIKGETQYF.